Following are 10 T cell receptor beta chains from one sample sequenced in a study of molecular identifiers for immune sequencing clone quantification. TCRdb passed the PCR reads through MiXCR, listing each CDR3 protein once. The sample records some 89,000 distinct CDR3 sequences, roughly a quarter being singletons. Sequenced: naive CD8+ T cells from blood, with Jurkat cell RNA spiked in. Subset meaning: FACS-sorted CD8+CD4-CCR7+CD45RA+ naive T cells. The receptors were gathered from a human donor in good health. Some libraries in this study had Jurkat cell RNA spiked in.

This clonotype occurred once. With a much larger clone just one base away, this may be a read error. CDR3 nucleotides: TGCAGCGTTGAACAGGGGGAAACCCAGCATTTT. Residues: CSVEQGETQHF. The chain joins TRBV29-1 to TRBJ1-5; TRBD1 agrees at 7 bases. Germline assignment: CDR1 SQVTM and CDR2 ANQGSEA. With V trimmed by 2 bases and J by 11 bases, 3 bases remained unmatched. CDR3 length: 11 amino acids.

This clonotype was detected ten times or more. This sequence joins TRBV13 and TRBJ2-5; 7 nucleotides line up with TRBD1. This CDR3 has 16 amino acids. The V segment lost 4 bases and the J segment 3 bases; nucleotides outside the gene matches: 11. In germline, CDR1 is PRHDT, CDR2 FYEKMQ (reference sequence). CDR3: CASSSLTGPLEETQYF. The CDR3 DNA reads as TGTGCCAGCAGCTCACTGACAGGGCCTCTGGAAGAGACCCAGTACTTC.

Ten or more counts support this clonotype. The V gene is TRBV6-6, the J gene TRBJ1-5, with TRBD1 matching 7 bases. Per the germline V gene, CDR1 is MNHNY and CDR2 is SVGAGI (reference sequence). CDR3 size: 14 residues. With V trimmed by 11 bases and J by 3 bases, 10 bases remained unmatched. CDR3 protein: CAAWTGGFNQPQHF. CDR3 nucleotides: TGTGCCGCGTGGACAGGAGGATTCAATCAGCCCCAGCATTTT.

This clonotype was seen many times. The CDR3 protein is CASSGGWSGSSYEQYF. The CDR3 DNA reads TGTGCCAGCAGCGGCGGTTGGAGCGGAAGCTCCTACGAGCAGTACTTC. This rearrangement joins TRBV7-9 to TRBJ2-7, with D possibly TRBD2 on 5 matching bases. The CDR3 has 16 residues. Trimming pared 5 bases from V and 0 bases from J, leaving 17 bases between. The germline CDR1 and CDR2 sequences are SEHNR and FQNEAQ (reference sequence). The whole variable domain, remainder taken from reference TRBV7-9 and TRBJ2-7, is DTGVSQNPRHKITKRGQNVTFRCDPISEHNRLYWYRQTLGQGPEFLTYFQNEAQLEKSRLLSDRFSAERPKGSFSTLEIQRTEQGDSAMYLCASSGGWSGSSYEQYFGPGTRLTVT.

In regard to this clonotype: A much larger clone sits a single nucleotide away, making a read error possible. This chain connects TRBV6-6 to TRBJ2-1, with D unresolved. This CDR3 region has 12 residues. Germline CDR1 reads MNHNY; CDR2 reads SVGAGI (reference sequence). DNA for the CDR3: TGTGCCAGCAGTCAAGACCCCTCTCCCAGTACTTTC. Amino acid sequence: CASSQDPSPSTF.

As for this clonotype: Compared with germline, one end of the junction differs, possibly owing to a read error. V and J are TRBV7-9 and TRBJ2-6, with TRBD1 identical over 11 bases. The germline CDR1 and CDR2 sequences are SEHNR and FQNEAQ (reference sequence). This CDR3 is 19 amino acids long. For the CDR3, the DNA is TGTGCCAGCAGCCCCTCCCGGACAGGGGGCGCCTCTGGGGCCAACGCCCTGACTTTC. This translates into CASSPSRTGGASGANALTF.

The V gene is TRBV13, the J gene TRBJ1-3, with a weak D call TRBD1 (5 bases). Trimming took off 5 bases at V and 1 base at J, with 6 bases between the two ends. The CDR3 totals 13 residues. CDR1 and CDR2 (germline): PRHDT, FYEKMQ (reference sequence). The chain's CDR3 is CASSGGSGNTIYF. CDR3 in DNA: TGTGCCAGCAGCGGGGGATCTGGAAACACCATATATTTT.

With regard to this clonotype: A much bigger clone sits one base away, suggesting this may be a read error. The rearrangement links TRBV12-3 or TRBV12-4 to TRBJ1-5, with D unclear. Deletions cut 6 bases from V and 7 bases from J, with 13 bases between. The CDR3 loop spans 13 amino acids. Written as DNA, the CDR3 is TGTGCCAGCAGCCCCGATCTCTCGCAGCCCCAGCATTTT. This sequence encodes CASSPDLSQPQHF.

Note on this clonotype: Just one base apart from a much larger clone, this may be a read error. The chain couples TRBV12-3 or TRBV12-4 to TRBJ1-4, with D possibly being TRBD1 (5 bases). The CDR3 is 14 residues long. Trimming cost V 1 base and J 5 bases, with 8 bases left between them. The CDR3 region is CASSLGWTNEKLFF. The CDR3 nucleotides read TGTGCCAGCAGTTTAGGGTGGACAAATGAAAAACTGTTTTTT.

This clonotype was seen at least ten times. This chain connects TRBV10-3 to TRBJ2-7; 10 positions match TRBD1. Germline V CDR1 and CDR2: ENHRY, SYGVKD. J was trimmed by 6 bases and V by 10 bases; bases with no gene match: 3. The CDR3 has 11 residues. The CDR3: CATGTGVEQYF. The CDR3 nucleotides read TGTGCCACCGGGACAGGGGTCGAGCAGTACTTC.